Listed here is a single T cell receptor beta chain. As yet, its antigen is unknown. Naive CD8 cells, CD45RO-negative and positively selected for CCR7, excluded terminally differentiated effector memory CD45RA+ cells. The data derive from a study of shared clonotypes between healthy human individuals. Findings of the study overall: Larger richness was generally estimated for naive than memory subsets.

V lost 5 bases and J lost 2, with 19 bases in between. The CDR3 covers 16 residues. Germline assignment: CDR1 MNHEY and CDR2 SMNVEV (reference sequence). Measured with immunoSEQ multiplex PCR; TCRdb has only the in-frame clones, and not every one. The sample yields roughly 850,000 clones, around 96% seen once. Sequencing was carried out using naive CD8+ T cells sorted from blood. The clonotype comes from a man between 25 and 39 years old in good health. The chain uses TRBV27 and TRBJ2-7; unclear D gene. The chain's CDR3 is CASSLFRTEIPYEQYF. CDR3 bases: TGTGCCAGCAGTCTCTTCCGTACAGAAATCCCCTACGAGCAGTACTTC.